The 19 T cell receptor beta chains given below trace back to one sample, sequenced in a study of PD-1 blockade in classical Hodgkin lymphoma (dated by TCRdb to 2020 to 2021). Library generation was performed with the immunoSEQ multiplex PCR assay. TCRdb carries this immuneACCESS record with in-frame sequences only. Its versions omit some clonotypes, under half of them owing to an unresolved V gene in the studies checked, with the rest unexplained. For this sample the table gives tens of thousands of clones, of which 77% were detected only once. About 9.4% of the sample belongs to the ten largest clones. Taken with the paper, the label for time point translates to: cycle 4 day 1 (C4D1), after five to seven weeks of nivolumab. All trial patients had relapsed after autologous stem cell transplantation, with cohorts A, B and C differing in prior brentuximab vedotin exposure. The source material was peripheral blood mononuclear cells (PBMCs), sampled before the fourth cycle of nivolumab. All receptors derive from a human donor with classical Hodgkin lymphoma.

V usage is TRBV6-1 and J usage is TRBJ2-5, with D perhaps matching TRBD2 (6 bases). The length of the CDR3 is 15 residues. V gave up 7 bases and J gave up 2 bases, with 17 bases separating them. CDR1 MNHNS and CDR2 SASEGT come from the germline V gene. The CDR3 sequence: CASIRLGTDQETQYF. The CDR3 DNA sequence: TGTGCCAGCATTCGACTGGGGACTGATCAAGAGACCCAGTACTTC.

The chain couples TRBV5-1 to TRBJ1-1; D unresolved. Trimming removed 0 bases at V and 4 bases at J, with 10 bases between. Germline values: CDR1 SGHRS, CDR2 YFSETQ. The CDR3 contains 14 residues. CDR3 nucleotide sequence: TGCGCCAGCAGCTTGGGGCAGGATAGCACTGAAGCTTTCTTT. It translates to CASSLGQDSTEAFF.

This chain joins TRBV5-4 and TRBJ2-7; either TRBD1 or TRBD2 may fit D (5 bases each). This CDR3 contains 14 residues. Trimming stripped 0 bases from V and 5 bases from J, with 12 bases between. In germline, CDR1 is SGHNT, CDR2 YYREEE (reference sequence). The CDR3 loop is CASSLGGFKHEQYF. CDR3 coding DNA: TGTGCCAGCAGCTTGGGGGGGTTCAAGCACGAGCAGTACTTC. The whole variable domain, filled in from reference TRBV5-4 and TRBJ2-7, reads ETGVTQSPTHLIKTRGQQVTLRCSSQSGHNTVSWYQQALGQGPQFIFQYYREEENGRGNFPPRFSGLQFPNYSSELNVNALELDDSALYLCASSLGGFKHEQYFGPGTRLTVT.

This chain connects TRBV18 to TRBJ1-2, with a possible D match to TRBD1 (6 bases). Deletions cut 6 bases from V and 0 bases from J, with 11 bases between. This CDR3 has 14 residues. The germline gives CDR1 KGHSH, CDR2 LQKENI. CDR3: CASSGTHTNYGYTF. CDR3 DNA: TGTGCCAGCTCCGGGACACATACTAACTATGGCTACACCTTC.

This rearrangement joins TRBV4-3 to TRBJ2-7, with D possibly matching TRBD2 (5 bases). Germline V gene data show CDR1 as LGHNA and CDR2 as YSLEER. The V gene lost 0 bases and the J gene lost 2 bases, with 11 bases spanning the gap. The CDR3 is 15 residues long. CDR3 region: CASSQESGGTYEQYF. CDR3 DNA: TGCGCCAGCAGCCAAGAGTCTGGAGGTACCTACGAGCAGTACTTC.

This clone appeared a single time. The chain is built from TRBV19 and TRBJ1-1; TRBD1 might be the D (6 bases). Germline-derived CDR1 and CDR2 are LNHDA and SQIVND (reference sequence). CDR3 length: 12 amino acids. Deletions cut 3 bases from V and 12 bases from J, with 14 bases between. Here the CDR3 DNA reads TGTGCCAGTAGTATGGTTCAGACAGGACCTTTCTTT. Encoded protein: CASSMVQTGPFF.

This clone occurred once. The chain joins TRBV5-4 to TRBJ2-2; 7 bases match TRBD1. Trimming at V came to 5 bases and at J to 1 base, leaving 8 bases not matched to a gene. This CDR3 region has 16 residues. Germline V gene lookup returns CDR1 SGHNT and CDR2 YYREEE (reference sequence). DNA for the CDR3: TGTGCCAGCAGTCCCTGGACAGGCCAGAACACCGGGGAGCTGTTTTTT. Translating it yields CASSPWTGQNTGELFF. Variable domain in full (rest from reference TRBV5-4 and TRBJ2-2): ETGVTQSPTHLIKTRGQQVTLRCSSQSGHNTVSWYQQALGQGPQFIFQYYREEENGRGNFPPRFSGLQFPNYSSELNVNALELDDSALYLCASSPWTGQNTGELFFGEGSRLTVL.

The chain links TRBV5-1 to TRBJ1-1; unclear D gene. The V end was cut by 0 bases, the J end by 0 bases, with 12 bases between. Germline V gene sequence: CDR1 SGHRS, CDR2 YFSETQ. The CDR3 length is 16 residues. The DNA of the CDR3 is TGCGCCAGCAGCTTGGCGGGCAAAGAGATGAACACTGAAGCTTTCTTT. It specifies CASSLAGKEMNTEAFF.

The gene calls are TRBV7-2 and TRBJ1-6, with D possibly matching TRBD1 (5 bases). This CDR3 is 17 amino acids long. The V and J ends lost 2 bases and 0 bases respectively, with 11 bases between them. Germline-derived CDR1 and CDR2 are SGHTA and FQGNSA. CDR3 in amino acids: CASSLTGLISYNSPLHF. Written as DNA, the CDR3 is TGTGCCAGCAGCTTAACGGGACTGATCTCCTATAATTCACCCCTCCACTTT.

V and J are TRBV19 and TRBJ2-7; D is unclear. Germline-derived CDR1 and CDR2 are LNHDA and SQIVND (reference sequence). V lost 8 bases to trimming and J lost 1 base, with 9 bases between them. The CDR3 loop spans 12 amino acids. The DNA for the CDR3 is TGTGCCAGTCCAAGCACTTCCTACGAGCAGTACTTC. It is translated as CASPSTSYEQYF.

The chain has TRBV19 and TRBJ1-5; D is unclear. The germline V gene encodes CDR1 LNHDA and CDR2 SQIVND (reference sequence). This CDR3 comprises 16 residues. The V gene lost 0 bases and the J gene lost 2 bases, with 11 bases spanning the gap. In DNA form, the CDR3 reads TGTGCCAGTAGTATAGACCCCGGCGCGGGCAATCAGCCCCAGCATTTT. Protein: CASSIDPGAGNQPQHF.

This chain uses TRBV5-8 with TRBJ1-6, with 7 nucleotides matching TRBD1. Unmatched junction bases numbered 1, after V lost 3 bases and J lost 7 bases. The CDR3 extends over 13 amino acids. Germline assignment: CDR1 SGHTS and CDR2 YDEGEE. The DNA for the CDR3 is TGTGCCAGCAGCTCGGGACAGAATTCACCCCTCCACTTT. This codes for CASSSGQNSPLHF. The whole variable domain, remainder taken from reference TRBV5-8 and TRBJ1-6, is EAGVTQSPTHLIKTRGQQATLRCSPISGHTSVYWYQQALGLGLQFLLWYDEGEERNRGNFPPRFSGRQFPNYSSELNVNALELEDSALYLCASSSGQNSPLHFGNGTRLTVT.

Judged by abundance, this clone is medium-sized. This chain joins TRBV5-6 and TRBJ2-1; D is undetermined. Trimming pared 4 bases from V and 8 bases from J, leaving 13 bases between. Germline values: CDR1 SGHDT, CDR2 YYEEEE. This CDR3 region has 13 residues. The CDR3 spells CASSPPGLDEQFF. The CDR3 nucleotides are TGTGCCAGCAGCCCCCCAGGTCTCGATGAGCAGTTCTTC.

J is TRBJ2-5 and V is TRBV2; 9 nucleotides agree with TRBD1. With V trimmed by 6 bases and J by 2 bases, 4 bases remained unmatched. The germline gives CDR1 SNHLY, CDR2 FYNNEI. The CDR3 totals 14 residues. DNA for the CDR3: TGTGCCAGCAGATACAGGGGGCAACAAGAGACCCAGTACTTC. This encodes CASRYRGQQETQYF. Filled out from reference TRBV2 and TRBJ2-5, the complete variable domain reads EPEVTQTPSHQVTQMGQEVILRCVPISNHLYFYWYRQILGQKVEFLVSFYNNEISEKSEIFDDQFSVERPDGSNFTLKIRSTKLEDSAMYFCASRYRGQQETQYFGPGTRLLVL.

This clone has just one count. The chain links TRBV28 to TRBJ2-4, with unresolved D. V was shortened by 4 bases and J by 1 base, with 11 bases between the two germline ends. Germline V gene sequence: CDR1 MDHEN, CDR2 SYDVKM. The CDR3 loop spans 15 amino acids. The CDR3 sequence: CASSSPDDAKNIQYF. The CDR3 region has the DNA TGTGCCAGCAGTTCCCCAGACGACGCCAAAAACATTCAGTACTTC.

This chain links TRBV5-6 with TRBJ2-1; D perhaps matches TRBD2 (6 bases). Trimming left V 1 base short and J 1 base short, with 9 bases between. The CDR3 spans 15 residues. Germline V gene lookup returns CDR1 SGHDT and CDR2 YYEEEE. This CDR3 is CASSLFRGSYNEQFF. CDR3 sequence (DNA): TGTGCCAGCAGCTTGTTCCGGGGGTCCTACAATGAGCAGTTCTTC.

This clone has just a few counts. The gene calls are TRBV4-1 and TRBJ1-4, with TRBD1 identical over 7 bases. The CDR3 is 12 amino acids. V lost 4 bases, J lost 9 bases, and 2 bases stayed unmatched. In germline, CDR1 is MGHRA, CDR2 YSYEKL. CDR3 region: CASSRDSKKLFF. CDR3 coding DNA: TGCGCCAGCAGCCGGGACAGTAAAAAACTGTTTTTT.

The CDR3 loop reads CASSHGTGARETQYF. The CDR3 coding sequence is TGTGCCAGCAGCCACGGGACAGGGGCCCGGGAGACCCAGTACTTC. V gene TRBV7-9 combines with J gene TRBJ2-5, with TRBD1 matching 10 bases. Germline V gene data show CDR1 as SEHNR and CDR2 as FQNEAQ (reference sequence). There are 15 residues in the CDR3. J was trimmed by 5 bases and V by 5 bases; bases with no gene match: 8. The variable domain in full, completed from reference TRBV7-9 and TRBJ2-5, reads DTGVSQNPRHKITKRGQNVTFRCDPISEHNRLYWYRQTLGQGPEFLTYFQNEAQLEKSRLLSDRFSAERPKGSFSTLEIQRTEQGDSAMYLCASSHGTGARETQYFGPGTRLLVL.

This rearrangement joins TRBV4-2 to TRBJ2-3, with 8 bases lining up with TRBD1. Losses at the gene ends were 2 bases for V and 3 bases for J; bases not matched to a gene: 4. CDR1 LGHNA and CDR2 YNFKEQ come from the germline V gene. This CDR3 comprises 15 residues. This CDR3 is CASSQLQGGTDTQYF. CDR3 coding DNA: TGTGCCAGCAGCCAATTACAGGGGGGAACAGATACGCAGTATTTT.